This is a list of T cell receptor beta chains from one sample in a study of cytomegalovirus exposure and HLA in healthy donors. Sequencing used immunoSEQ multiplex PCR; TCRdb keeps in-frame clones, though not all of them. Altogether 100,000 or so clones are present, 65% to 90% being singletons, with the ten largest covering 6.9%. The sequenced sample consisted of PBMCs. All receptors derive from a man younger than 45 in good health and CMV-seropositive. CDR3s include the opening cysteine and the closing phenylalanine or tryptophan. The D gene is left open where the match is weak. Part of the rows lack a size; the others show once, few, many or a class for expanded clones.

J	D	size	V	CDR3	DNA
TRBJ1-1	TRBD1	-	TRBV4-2	CASSHTNRGRGAFF	TGTGCCAGCAGCCACACCAACAGGGGGCGCGGGGCTTTCTTT
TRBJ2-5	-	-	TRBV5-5	CASSLREEETQYF	TGTGCCAGCAGCTTGAGGGAGGAAGAGACCCAGTACTTC
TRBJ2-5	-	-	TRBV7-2	CASGAYQETQYF	TGTGCCAGCGGGGCGTACCAAGAGACCCAGTACTTC
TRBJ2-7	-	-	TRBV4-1	CASSQEITYEQYF	TGCGCCAGCAGCCAAGAGATAACTTACGAGCAGTACTTC
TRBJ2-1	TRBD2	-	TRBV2	CASSEEASGGTNEQFF	TGTGCCAGCAGTGAAGAGGCTAGCGGGGGGACTAATGAGCAGTTCTTC
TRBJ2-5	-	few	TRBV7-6	CASSFSWETQYF	TGTGCCAGCAGCTTTAGTTGGGAGACCCAGTACTTC
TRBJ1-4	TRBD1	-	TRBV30	CAWMGTGNEKLFF	TGTGCCTGGATGGGGACAGGGAACGAAAAACTGTTTTTT
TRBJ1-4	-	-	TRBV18	CASSPRGEEKLFF	TGTGCCAGCTCACCCAGGGGAGAGGAAAAACTGTTTTTT
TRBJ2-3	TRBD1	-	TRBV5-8	CASSLGQGVRDTQYF	TGTGCCAGCAGCTTAGGACAGGGGGTAAGAGATACGCAGTATTTT
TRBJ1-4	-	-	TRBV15	CATSRARAINEKLFF	TGTGCCACCAGCAGAGCCAGGGCCATTAATGAAAAACTGTTTTTT